The clone carrying this TCR beta chain was observed once. The antigen remains unidentified. The trim removed 3 bases at V and 5 bases at J, leaving 6 bases unmatched. The CDR3 loop spans 15 amino acids. Germline lookup yields CDR1 LNHDA and CDR2 SQIVND (reference sequence). Around 9.8 ml fresh peripheral blood yielded the PBMCs. The source of the sample is a study of T cells in Graves' hyperthyroidism and ophthalmopathy. Study results and caveats: The model anticipated ophthalmopathy a median 6.5 months pre-onset.

Amplified regions were TCR beta CDR3 sequences from RNA transcripts. A set of HTBI primers served as the primers for a first-round RT-PCR of the TCR CDR3. TCRdb processed the multiplex PCR reads anew with MiXCR; each CDR3 protein has one entry. This sample carries approximately 400,000 distinct CDR3 sequences, 14% of them seen once, and the ten largest clones take approximately 11%. Sequencing input: blood. This sequence was found in a woman aged 60-75 years with Graves' hyperthyroidism. The J gene is TRBJ2-1, the V gene TRBV19; TRBD1 aligns across 8 bases. CDR3 DNA sequence: TGTGCCAGTAGTATCAGGACAGGGAGAGACAATGAGCAGTTCTTC. Translation gives CASSIRTGRDNEQFF.